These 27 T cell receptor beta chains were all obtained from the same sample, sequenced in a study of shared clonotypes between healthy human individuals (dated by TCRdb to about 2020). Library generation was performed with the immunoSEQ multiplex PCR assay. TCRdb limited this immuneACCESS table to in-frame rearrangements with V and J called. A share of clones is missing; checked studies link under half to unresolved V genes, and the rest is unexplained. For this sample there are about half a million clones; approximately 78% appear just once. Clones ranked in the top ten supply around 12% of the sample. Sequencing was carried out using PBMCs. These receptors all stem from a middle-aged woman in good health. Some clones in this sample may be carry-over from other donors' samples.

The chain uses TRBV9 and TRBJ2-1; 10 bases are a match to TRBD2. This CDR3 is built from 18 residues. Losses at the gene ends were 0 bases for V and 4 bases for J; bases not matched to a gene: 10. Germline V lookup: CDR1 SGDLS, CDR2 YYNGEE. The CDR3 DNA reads TGTGCCAGCAGCGTAGCTCCCCTACTAGCGGGGACATACAATGAGCAGTTCTTC. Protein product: CASSVAPLLAGTYNEQFF.

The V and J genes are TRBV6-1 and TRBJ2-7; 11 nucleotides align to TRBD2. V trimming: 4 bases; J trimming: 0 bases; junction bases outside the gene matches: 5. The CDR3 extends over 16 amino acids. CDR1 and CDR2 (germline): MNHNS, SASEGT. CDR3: CASSGASGGSSYEQYF. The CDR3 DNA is TGTGCCAGCAGTGGAGCTAGCGGGGGGAGCTCCTACGAGCAGTACTTC.

The CDR3 nucleotides read TGTGCCAGCAGCGTAGCGGCAGGGGTTCAGAACACCGGGGAGCTGTTTTTT. Translation gives CASSVAAGVQNTGELFF. V and J are TRBV9 and TRBJ2-2; TRBD1 might be the D (6 bases). The V end lost 0 bases, the J end lost 1 base, and 13 bases lay between the germline ends. CDR3 length: 17 amino acids. The germline V gene has CDR1 SGDLS and CDR2 YYNGEE.

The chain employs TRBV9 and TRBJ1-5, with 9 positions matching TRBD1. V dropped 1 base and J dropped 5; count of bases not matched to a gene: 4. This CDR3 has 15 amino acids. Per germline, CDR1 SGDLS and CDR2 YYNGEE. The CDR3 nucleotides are TGTGCCAGCAGCGTATGGGACAGGGAAGATCAGCCCCAGCATTTT. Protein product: CASSVWDREDQPQHF.

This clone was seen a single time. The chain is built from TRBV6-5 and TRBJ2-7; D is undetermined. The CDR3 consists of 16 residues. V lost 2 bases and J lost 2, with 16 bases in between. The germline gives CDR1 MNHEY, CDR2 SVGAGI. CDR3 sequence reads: CASSYPSPSTTYEQYF. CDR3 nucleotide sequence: TGTGCCAGCAGTTACCCCTCCCCCAGTACAACCTACGAGCAGTACTTC.

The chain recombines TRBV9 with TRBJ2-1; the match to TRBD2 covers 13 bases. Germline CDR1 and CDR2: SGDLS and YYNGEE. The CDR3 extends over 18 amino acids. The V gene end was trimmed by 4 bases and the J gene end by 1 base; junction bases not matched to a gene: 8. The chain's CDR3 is CASSPGLAGVESYNEQFF. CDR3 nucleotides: TGTGCCAGCAGCCCAGGACTAGCGGGAGTCGAATCCTACAATGAGCAGTTCTTC.

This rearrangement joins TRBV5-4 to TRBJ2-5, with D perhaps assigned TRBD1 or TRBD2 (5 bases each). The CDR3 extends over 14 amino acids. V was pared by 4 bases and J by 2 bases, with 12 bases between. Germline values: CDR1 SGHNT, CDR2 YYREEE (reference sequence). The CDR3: CASSAIGAQETQYF. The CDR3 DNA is TGTGCCAGCAGCGCCATCGGGGCACAAGAGACCCAGTACTTC.

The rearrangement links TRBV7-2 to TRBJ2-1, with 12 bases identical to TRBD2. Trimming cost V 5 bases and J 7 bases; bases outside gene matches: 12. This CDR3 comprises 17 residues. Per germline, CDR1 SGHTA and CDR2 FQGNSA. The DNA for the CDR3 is TGTGCCAGCAGCCCTCGGACAGGCCTAGCGGGAGGGAATGAGCAGTTCTTC. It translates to CASSPRTGLAGGNEQFF.

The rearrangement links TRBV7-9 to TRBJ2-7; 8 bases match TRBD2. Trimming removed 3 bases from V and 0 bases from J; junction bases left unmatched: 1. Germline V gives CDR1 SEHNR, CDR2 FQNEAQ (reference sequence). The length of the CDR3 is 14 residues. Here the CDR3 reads CASSFSGASYEQYF. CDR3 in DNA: TGTGCCAGCAGCTTTAGCGGGGCCTCCTACGAGCAGTACTTC.

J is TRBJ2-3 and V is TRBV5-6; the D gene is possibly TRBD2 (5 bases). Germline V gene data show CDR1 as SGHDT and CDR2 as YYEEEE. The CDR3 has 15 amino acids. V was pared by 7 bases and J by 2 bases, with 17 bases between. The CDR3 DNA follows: TGTGCCAGCCGCCCAGGAGGCCCTTTCACAGATACGCAGTATTTT. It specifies CASRPGGPFTDTQYF.

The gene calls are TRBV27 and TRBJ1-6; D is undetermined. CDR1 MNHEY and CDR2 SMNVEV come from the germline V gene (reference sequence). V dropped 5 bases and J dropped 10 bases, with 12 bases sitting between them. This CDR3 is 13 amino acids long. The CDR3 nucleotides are TGTGCCAGCAGTACCGGTGGGCAGTCACCCCTCCACTTT. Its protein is CASSTGGQSPLHF.

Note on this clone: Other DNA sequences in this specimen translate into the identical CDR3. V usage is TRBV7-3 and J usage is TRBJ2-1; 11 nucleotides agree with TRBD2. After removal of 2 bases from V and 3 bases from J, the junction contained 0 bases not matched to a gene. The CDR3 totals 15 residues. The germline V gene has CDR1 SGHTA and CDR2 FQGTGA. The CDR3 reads CASSLLAGGYNEQFF. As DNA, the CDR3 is TGTGCCAGCAGCTTACTAGCGGGGGGCTACAATGAGCAGTTCTTC.

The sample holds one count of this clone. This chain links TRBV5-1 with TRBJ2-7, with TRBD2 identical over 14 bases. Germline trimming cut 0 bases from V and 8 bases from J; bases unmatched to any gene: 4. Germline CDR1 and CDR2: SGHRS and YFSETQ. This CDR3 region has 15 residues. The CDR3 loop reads CASSLDGTSGGKQYF. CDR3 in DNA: TGCGCCAGCAGCTTGGATGGGACTAGCGGGGGTAAGCAGTACTTC.

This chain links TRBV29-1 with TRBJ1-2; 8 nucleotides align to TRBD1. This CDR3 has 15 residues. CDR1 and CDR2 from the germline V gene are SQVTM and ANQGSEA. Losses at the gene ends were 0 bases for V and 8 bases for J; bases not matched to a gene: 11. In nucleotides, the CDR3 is TGCAGCGTTGAAGATTATGAGACAGGGGTTTGGGGCTACACCTTC. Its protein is CSVEDYETGVWGYTF.

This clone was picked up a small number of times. The CDR3 loop is CASSAEDFTEQYF. The CDR3 bases are TGTGCCAGCAGCGCCGAGGATTTTACCGAGCAGTACTTC. This sequence joins TRBV7-3 and TRBJ2-7; D gene unclear. With 5 bases removed from V and 6 bases from J, the gap between germline ends came to 14 bases. Germline loops: CDR1 SGHTA, CDR2 FQGTGA. This CDR3 contains 13 residues.

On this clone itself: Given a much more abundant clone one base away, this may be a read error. The CDR3 nucleotides read TGTGCCAGCAGCCTACAGGGCCGGAACACTGAAGCTTTCTTT. It translates to CASSLQGRNTEAFF. The chain couples TRBV11-1 to TRBJ1-1; D might be TRBD1 (6 bases). This CDR3 contains 14 residues. With 5 bases removed from V and 1 base from J, the gap between germline ends came to 11 bases. Germline assignment: CDR1 SGHAT and CDR2 FQDESV (reference sequence).

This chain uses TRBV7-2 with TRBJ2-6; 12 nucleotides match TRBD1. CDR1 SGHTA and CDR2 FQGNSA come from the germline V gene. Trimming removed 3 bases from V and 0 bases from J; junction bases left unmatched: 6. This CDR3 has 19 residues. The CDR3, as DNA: TGTGCCAGCAGCTTCGCCGGGACAGGGGGCGTCTCTGGGGCCAACGTCCTGACTTTC. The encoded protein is CASSFAGTGGVSGANVLTF.

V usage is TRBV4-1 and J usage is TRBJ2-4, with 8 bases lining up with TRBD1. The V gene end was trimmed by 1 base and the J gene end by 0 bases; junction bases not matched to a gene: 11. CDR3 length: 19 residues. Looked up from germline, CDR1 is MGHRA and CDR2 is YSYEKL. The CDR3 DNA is TGCGCCAGCAGCCAAGGACAGGGACAGGCAGGGGTAGCCAAAAACATTCAGTACTTC. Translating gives CASSQGQGQAGVAKNIQYF.

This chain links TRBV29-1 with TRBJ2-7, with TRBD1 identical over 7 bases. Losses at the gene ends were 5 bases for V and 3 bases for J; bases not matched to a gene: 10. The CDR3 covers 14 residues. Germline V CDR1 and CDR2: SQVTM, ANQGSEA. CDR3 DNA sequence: TGCAGCGTTACACGTACCGCAGGGGGCTACGAGCAGTACTTC. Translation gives CSVTRTAGGYEQYF.

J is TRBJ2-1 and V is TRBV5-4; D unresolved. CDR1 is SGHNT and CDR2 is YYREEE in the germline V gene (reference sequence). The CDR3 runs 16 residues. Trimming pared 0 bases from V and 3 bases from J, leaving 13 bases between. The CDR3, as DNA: TGTGCCAGCAGCTTGGTTTTATCCACCGACTACAATGAGCAGTTCTTC. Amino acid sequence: CASSLVLSTDYNEQFF. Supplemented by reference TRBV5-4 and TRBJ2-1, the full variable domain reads ETGVTQSPTHLIKTRGQQVTLRCSSQSGHNTVSWYQQALGQGPQFIFQYYREEENGRGNFPPRFSGLQFPNYSSELNVNALELDDSALYLCASSLVLSTDYNEQFFGPGTRLTVL.

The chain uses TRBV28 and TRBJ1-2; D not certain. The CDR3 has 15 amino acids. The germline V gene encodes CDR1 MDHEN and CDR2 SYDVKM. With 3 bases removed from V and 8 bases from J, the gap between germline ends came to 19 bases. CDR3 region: CASSFSAVSAKGYTF. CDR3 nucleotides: TGTGCCAGCAGTTTTTCGGCAGTATCGGCGAAGGGCTACACCTTC.

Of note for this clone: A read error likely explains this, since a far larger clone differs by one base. The CDR3 sequence is CASSPPVVGQVLNTEAFF. The CDR3 DNA follows: TGTGCCAGCAGCCCACCAGTAGTCGGACAGGTGTTGAACACTGAAGCTTTCTTT. This rearrangement joins TRBV7-9 to TRBJ1-1; 7 bases fit TRBD1. Germline lookup yields CDR1 SEHNR and CDR2 FQNEAQ (reference sequence). The CDR3 has 18 residues. Trimming removed 5 bases from V and 0 bases from J; junction bases left unmatched: 15.

The CDR3 loop is CSALGWETQYF. The CDR3 DNA reads TGCAGTGCCTTGGGCTGGGAGACCCAGTACTTC. This chain connects TRBV20-1 to TRBJ2-5; no clear D. Germline CDR1 reads DFQATT; CDR2 reads SNEGSKA (reference sequence). The CDR3 sequence is 11 residues long. The V end was cut by 6 bases, the J end by 5 bases, with 10 bases between.

The CDR3, as DNA: TGTGCCAGCAGCACCATGGGGGTATACTTCTACGAGCAGTACTTC. This encodes CASSTMGVYFYEQYF. The chain couples TRBV27 to TRBJ2-7; D could derive from TRBD1 or TRBD2 (5 bases each). The CDR3 is 15 amino acids. CDR1 MNHEY and CDR2 SMNVEV come from the germline V gene (reference sequence). Trimming took off 6 bases at V and 3 bases at J, with 18 bases between the two ends.

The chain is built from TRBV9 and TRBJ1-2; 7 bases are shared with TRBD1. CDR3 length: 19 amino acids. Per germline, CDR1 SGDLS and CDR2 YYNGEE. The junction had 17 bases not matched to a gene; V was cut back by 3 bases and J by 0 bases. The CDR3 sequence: CASSGGHPGQQISNYGYTF. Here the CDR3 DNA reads TGTGCCAGCAGCGGGGGGCACCCGGGACAGCAGATTTCTAACTATGGCTACACCTTC.

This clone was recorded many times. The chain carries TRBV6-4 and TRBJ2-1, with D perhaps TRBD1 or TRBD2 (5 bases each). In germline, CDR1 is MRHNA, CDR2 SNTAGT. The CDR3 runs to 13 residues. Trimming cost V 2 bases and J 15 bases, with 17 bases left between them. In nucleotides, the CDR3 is TGTGCCAGCAGTGACCGGGACGCATCCAAAAGGTTCTTC. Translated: CASSDRDASKRFF.

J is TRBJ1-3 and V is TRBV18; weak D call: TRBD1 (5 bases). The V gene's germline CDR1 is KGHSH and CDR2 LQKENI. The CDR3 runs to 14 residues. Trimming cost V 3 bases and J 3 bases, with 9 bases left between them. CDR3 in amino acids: CASSPGPDGNTIYF. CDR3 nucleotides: TGTGCCAGCTCACCGGGACCGGATGGAAACACCATATATTTT.